This T cell receptor beta chain appears in the sequencing data of a study of cytomegalovirus exposure and HLA in healthy donors. The study, taken as a whole, reports: Overall, roughly 150 TCR beta chains were annotated as cytomegalovirus-associated.

The primer mix had 60 Vbeta and 13 Jbeta primers. Assay: immunoSEQ multiplex PCR; the TCRdb copy retains only in-frame clones and omits some. There are around 100,000 clones in the sample; 75% to 85% occur only once, and about 4.2% lies in the top ten. Looked up from germline, CDR1 is SGHRS and CDR2 is YFSETQ. Losses at the gene ends were 4 bases for V and 4 bases for J; bases not matched to a gene: 22. The CDR3 spans 20 residues. In regard to this clone: Its antigen is still unknown.

The sequenced sample consisted of PBMCs. The chain employs TRBV5-1 and TRBJ2-5; 10 bases align to TRBD2. This sequence was found in a woman aged 50 to 60 in good health and CMV-seropositive. The CDR3 region has the DNA TGCGCCAGCAGCCCACGTAGAGGGTGGGGGATAGCGGGAGGAGCAGAGACCCAGTACTTC. Amino acids: CASSPRRGWGIAGGAETQYF.